The present T cell receptor (beta chain) was sequenced within a study of blood T cell repertoires in COVID-19. Background on the study: Spain, Italy and the United States supplied samples that represented acute and convalescent COVID-19. The cDNA or gDNA used as material had been derived from T cells, B-cell-depleted T cells, or PBMCs.

In the authors' methods: Scientists estimated how many nucleated cells there were by amplifying reference gene primers. TCRdb's table, derived via immunoSEQ multiplex PCR, lists solely in-frame clones and lacks some. V and J calls and clone size are as listed in that table; D and trimming were resolved from the DNA. The table has a few hundred thousand clones, 88% seen once. There are 16 residues in the CDR3. CDR1 and CDR2 from the germline V gene are SGHTA and FQGNSA. V was pared by 1 base and J by 4 bases, with 13 bases between. Participant ages covered about 18 to 100 years across 25 or so US areas.

This clonotype was obtained from a young woman who had been exposed to COVID-19. J is TRBJ2-2 and V is TRBV7-2, with D unresolved. Sequences were obtained from PBMCs or T cells enriched from blood (not recorded which). The CDR3 here is CASSLVGRSPTGELFF. CDR3 bases: TGTGCCAGCAGCTTAGTTGGCCGGAGCCCCACCGGGGAGCTGTTTTTT. The whole variable domain, remainder taken from reference TRBV7-2 and TRBJ2-2, is GAGVSQSPSNKVTEKGKDVELRCDPISGHTALYWYRQSLGQGLEFLIYFQGNSAPDKSGLPSDRFSAERTGGSVSTLTIQRTQQEDSAVYLCASSLVGRSPTGELFFGEGSRLTVL.